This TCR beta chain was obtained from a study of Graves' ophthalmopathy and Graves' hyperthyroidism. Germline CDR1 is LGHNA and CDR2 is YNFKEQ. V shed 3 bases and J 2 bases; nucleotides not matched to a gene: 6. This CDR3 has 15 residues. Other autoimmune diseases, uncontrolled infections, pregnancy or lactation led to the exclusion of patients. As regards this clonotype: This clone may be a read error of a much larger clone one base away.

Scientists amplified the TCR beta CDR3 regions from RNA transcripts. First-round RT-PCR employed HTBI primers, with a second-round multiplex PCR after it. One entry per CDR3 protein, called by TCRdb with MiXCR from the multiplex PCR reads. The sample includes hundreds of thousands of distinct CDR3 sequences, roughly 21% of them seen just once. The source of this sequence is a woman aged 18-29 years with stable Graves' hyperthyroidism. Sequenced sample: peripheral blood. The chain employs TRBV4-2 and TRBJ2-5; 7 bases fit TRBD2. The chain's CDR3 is CASSHEAGLQETQYF. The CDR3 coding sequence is TGTGCCAGCAGCCACGAAGCGGGACTTCAAGAGACCCAGTACTTC.